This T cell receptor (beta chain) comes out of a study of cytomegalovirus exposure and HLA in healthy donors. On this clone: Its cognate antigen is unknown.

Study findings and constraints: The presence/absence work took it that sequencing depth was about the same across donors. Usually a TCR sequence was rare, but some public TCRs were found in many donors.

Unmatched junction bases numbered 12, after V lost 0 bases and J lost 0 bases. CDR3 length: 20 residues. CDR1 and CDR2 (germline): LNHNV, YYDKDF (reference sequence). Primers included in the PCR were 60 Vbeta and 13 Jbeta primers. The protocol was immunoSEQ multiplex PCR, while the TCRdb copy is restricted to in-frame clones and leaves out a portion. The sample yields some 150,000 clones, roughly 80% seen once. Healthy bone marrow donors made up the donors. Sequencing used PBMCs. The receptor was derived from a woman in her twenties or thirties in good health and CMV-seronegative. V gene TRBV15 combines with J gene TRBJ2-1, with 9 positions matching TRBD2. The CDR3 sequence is CATSREPGLAIRVSYNEQFF. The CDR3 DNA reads TGTGCCACCAGCAGAGAACCGGGACTAGCAATTAGGGTCTCCTACAATGAGCAGTTCTTC.